These T cell receptor beta chains were read from a single sample in a study of radiotherapy plus CTLA-4 blockade in lung cancer. Sequenced by immunoSEQ multiplex PCR; TCRdb stores in-frame clones only, minus some. The sample contains roughly 90,000 clones, just over 85% of which appear only once. The material was peripheral blood, obtained from a patient treated with radiotherapy plus ipilimumab. The source of these receptors is a human donor with non-small cell lung cancer that progressed on radiotherapy plus ipilimumab. Both conserved end residues are part of each CDR3. A D gene is named only where the DNA matches it firmly. Clone size is stated in some rows and not others, as once, few, many or a class when expanded.

TRBV18,TRBD1,NA,TRBJ2-5,CASSPLDRGETQYF,TGTGCCAGCTCACCACTCGACAGGGGGGAGACCCAGTACTTC
TRBV7-9,NA,NA,TRBJ2-7,CASSVQGYEQYF,TGTGCCAGCAGCGTACAGGGTTACGAGCAGTACTTC
TRBV7-8,TRBD2,once,TRBJ2-7,CASSLVFASGRNEQYF,TGTGCCAGCAGCTTAGTCTTTGCTAGCGGGAGAAACGAGCAGTACTTC
TRBV11-2,TRBD1,NA,TRBJ2-5,CASSPGQGGKETQYF,TGTGCCAGCAGCCCAGGACAGGGGGGAAAAGAGACCCAGTACTTC
TRBV29-1,NA,NA,TRBJ2-5,CSVGWTETQYF,TGCAGCGTTGGTTGGACAGAGACCCAGTACTTC
TRBV29-1,NA,NA,TRBJ2-3,CSVEAGRDTQYF,TGCAGCGTTGAGGCAGGCAGAGATACGCAGTATTTT
TRBV19,NA,few,TRBJ1-3,CATTFTRPSGNTIYF,TGTGCCACCACCTTCACCAGACCCTCTGGAAACACCATATATTTT
TRBV9,TRBD2,NA,TRBJ2-1,CASSVGSLAGVNEQFF,TGTGCCAGCAGCGTAGGGAGTCTAGCGGGAGTCAATGAGCAGTTCTTC
TRBV5-4,NA,NA,TRBJ2-1,CASSPASNSYNEQFF,TGTGCCAGCAGCCCCGCCTCGAACTCCTACAATGAGCAGTTCTTC
TRBV18,TRBD2,once,TRBJ2-1,CASSPPQRERGEQFF,TGTGCCAGCTCACCACCCCAGCGGGAGAGGGGTGAGCAGTTCTTC
TRBV6-5,NA,NA,TRBJ1-5,CASSSKWSGNQPQHF,TGTGCCAGCAGTTCCAAATGGAGCGGCAATCAGCCCCAGCATTTT
TRBV7-3,NA,NA,TRBJ2-1,CASSHRLSYNEQFF,TGTGCCAGCAGCCACCGCCTCTCCTACAATGAGCAGTTCTTC
TRBV7-9,NA,few,TRBJ2-1,CASSQSGSGEQFF,TGTGCCAGCAGCCAGAGTGGGAGCGGTGAGCAGTTCTTC
TRBV30,NA,NA,TRBJ2-1,CAWSVRYPGLNEQFF,TGTGCCTGGAGTGTACGTTACCCGGGGCTCAATGAGCAGTTCTTC
TRBV7-9,NA,NA,TRBJ2-7,CASSQGTYEQYF,TGTGCCAGCAGCCAAGGGACCTACGAGCAGTACTTC
TRBV9,TRBD2,NA,TRBJ2-1,CASSAGSGLAGLQQFF,TGTGCCAGCAGCGCAGGCTCCGGACTAGCGGGATTACAGCAGTTCTTC
TRBV19,TRBD2,once,TRBJ2-7,CATPMERLAGGRSRSCEQYF,TGTGCCACTCCCATGGAGCGACTAGCGGGAGGTCGATCTAGGAGTTGCGAGCAGTACTTC
TRBV27,TRBD2,NA,TRBJ2-7,CASSPRTSGSLHEQYF,TGTGCCAGCAGTCCACGAACTAGCGGGAGCCTCCACGAGCAGTACTTC
TRBV2,NA,NA,TRBJ2-7,CASSELRTAYEQYF,TGTGCCAGCAGTGAACTGCGGACAGCCTACGAGCAGTACTTC
TRBV29-1,TRBD1,NA,TRBJ2-1,CSADRGDEQFF,TGCAGCGCGGACAGGGGGGATGAGCAGTTCTTC
TRBV18,NA,NA,TRBJ2-6,CASSPWTDSGANVLTF,TGTGCCAGCTCACCGTGGACGGACTCTGGGGCCAACGTCCTGACTTTC
TRBV4-1,TRBD1,NA,TRBJ1-2,CASSQDTGGDYGYTF,TGCGCCAGCAGCCAAGATACAGGGGGCGACTATGGCTACACCTTC
TRBV18,NA,NA,TRBJ1-1,CASSPRTLLNTEAFF,TGTGCCAGCTCACCCCGGACACTCTTGAACACTGAAGCTTTCTTT
TRBV18,TRBD1,NA,TRBJ2-7,CASSKGQADEQYF,TGTGCCAGCTCAAAGGGACAGGCTGACGAGCAGTACTTC
TRBV10-1,NA,NA,TRBJ2-1,CASSFSGTHAEQFF,TGCGCCAGCAGTTTCTCCGGGACTCACGCAGAGCAGTTCTTC
TRBV7-3,NA,NA,TRBJ2-3,CASSLNHLISTQYF,TGTGCCAGCAGCTTAAATCACCTCATCAGTACGCAGTATTTT
TRBV5-1,NA,once,TRBJ1-2,CASSLGESYGYTF,TGCGCCAGCAGTTTGGGGGAATCCTATGGCTACACCTTC
TRBV12-1,NA,NA,TRBJ1-5,CASSFVQPQHF,TGTGCCAGCAGCTTTGTTCAGCCCCAGCATTTT
TRBV5-1,NA,NA,TRBJ2-1,CASSSLNEQFF,TGCGCCAGCAGCTCCCTCAATGAGCAGTTCTTC
TRBV6-1,NA,NA,TRBJ2-1,CASSEPPGLGEDEQFF,TGTGCCAGCAGTGAACCTCCGGGCCTCGGGGAGGATGAGCAGTTCTTC
TRBV6-1,NA,NA,TRBJ1-1,CASSDLWDTTEAFF,TGTGCCAGCAGTGACCTCTGGGATACTACTGAAGCTTTCTTT
TRBV4-2,TRBD2,NA,TRBJ2-1,CASSQEPLAGIKSYNEQFF,TGTGCCAGCAGCCAAGAGCCTCTAGCGGGAATAAAATCCTACAATGAGCAGTTCTTC
TRBV29-1,TRBD1,NA,TRBJ2-1,CSVEDRGPAGRYNEQFF,TGCAGCGTTGAGGACAGGGGGCCGGCGGGTCGCTACAATGAGCAGTTCTTC
TRBV5-4,NA,NA,TRBJ1-4,CASSHPDVSNEKLFF,TGTGCCAGCAGCCACCCGGATGTCTCTAATGAAAAACTGTTTTTT
TRBV2,NA,NA,TRBJ2-5,CASSELGGTPLWEQYF,TGTGCCAGCAGTGAATTAGGAGGGACACCCCTTTGGGAGCAGTACTTC
TRBV6-5,TRBD2,NA,TRBJ2-7,CATTPSGSYEQYF,TGTGCCACTACCCCTAGCGGATCTTACGAGCAGTACTTC
TRBV7-2,NA,NA,TRBJ2-3,CASTGTLLAYDTQYF,TGTGCCAGCACTGGGACTCTCCTCGCATACGATACGCAGTATTTT
TRBV5-5,NA,NA,TRBJ1-4,CASSSQAANEKLFF,TGTGCCAGCAGCTCGCAGGCGGCTAATGAAAAACTGTTTTTT
TRBV4-1,NA,NA,TRBJ2-7,CASSQGVAGGPYEQYF,TGCGCCAGCAGCCAAGGTGTGGCCGGAGGTCCCTACGAGCAGTACTTC
TRBV5-1,NA,NA,TRBJ2-5,CASSPGPGGGVVETQYF,TGCGCCAGCAGCCCCGGACCAGGAGGAGGGGTGGTAGAGACCCAGTACTTC
TRBV30,NA,NA,TRBJ2-7,CAWGGFYEQYF,TGTGCCTGGGGCGGTTTCTACGAGCAGTACTTC
TRBV6-1,NA,NA,TRBJ1-5,CASSDRGDQPQHF,TGTGCCAGCAGTGATCGCGGGGATCAGCCCCAGCATTTT
TRBV15,TRBD2,NA,TRBJ2-1,CATSGREGLVIGEQFF,TGTGCCACCAGCGGGCGGGAGGGCCTAGTTATAGGTGAGCAGTTCTTC
TRBV12-2,NA,NA,TRBJ1-4,CASRLAHNSTNEKLFF,TGTGCAAGTCGCTTAGCGCACAATTCAACTAATGAAAAACTGTTTTTT
TRBV18,TRBD1,NA,TRBJ2-1,CASSLLSQGAKNEQFF,TGTGCCAGCTCCCTCCTAAGTCAGGGGGCCAAGAATGAGCAGTTCTTC
TRBV6-1,TRBD2,NA,TRBJ2-3,CASSAGLAGGGYTQYF,TGTGCCAGCAGTGCCGGACTAGCGGGAGGGGGGTATACGCAGTATTTT
TRBV29-1,NA,few,TRBJ1-1,CSVVDPGGAFF,TGCAGCGTAGTTGACCCCGGCGGGGCTTTCTTT
TRBV7-9,NA,once,TRBJ2-5,CASSLSGQSQETQYF,TGTGCCAGCAGCCTCTCTGGACAGAGCCAAGAGACCCAGTACTTC
TRBV29-1,NA,once,TRBJ2-1,CSAEKTGQTTEFF,TGCAGCGCAGAAAAGACAGGACAGACCACCGAGTTCTTC